One sample yielded the 15 T cell receptor beta chains listed below, sequenced in a study of blood T cell repertoires in COVID-19. Generated by immunoSEQ multiplex PCR, the TCRdb table keeps only in-frame clones and is missing some. The repertoire holds tens of thousands of clones, roughly 91% seen once, with approximately 10% in the top ten. Sequenced input: peripheral blood. The receptors stem from a man in his forties or fifties with active COVID-19.

The DNA for the CDR3 is TGTGCCAGCTTGACTCAAGAGACCCAGTACTTC. Its translation: CASLTQETQYF. The chain has TRBV2 and TRBJ2-5; no reliable D call. The V end lost 8 bases, the J end lost 2 bases, and 6 bases lay between the germline ends. This CDR3 comprises 11 residues. Germline V gives CDR1 SNHLY, CDR2 FYNNEI.

V usage is TRBV9 and J usage is TRBJ2-1; TRBD2 aligns across 12 bases. The CDR3 consists of 15 residues. Germline V lookup: CDR1 SGDLS, CDR2 YYNGEE. V lost 3 bases to trimming and J lost 7 bases; unmatched junction nucleotides: 5. The CDR3 nucleotides read TGTGCCAGCAGCGCATCTAGCGGGGGGGTTAATGAGCAGTTCTTC. Residues: CASSASSGGVNEQFF.

The chain has TRBV5-1 and TRBJ2-1, with TRBD2 as a possible D gene (6 bases). V lost 0 bases to trimming and J lost 12 bases, with 10 bases between them. CDR3 length: 12 amino acids. From germline, CDR1 is SGHRS and CDR2 YFSETQ. In DNA, the CDR3 is TGCGCCAGCAGCTTGGAACGGGAGAGGCAGTTCTTC. Protein sequence: CASSLERERQFF. Full variable domain (missing parts from reference TRBV5-1 and TRBJ2-1): KAGVTQTPRYLIKTRGQQVTLSCSPISGHRSVSWYQQTPGQGLQFLFEYFSETQRNKGNFPGRFSGRQFSNSRSEMNVSTLELGDSALYLCASSLERERQFFGPGTRLTVL.

The V call is TRBV7-9, the J call TRBJ2-3; D gene uncertain. CDR1 is SEHNR, CDR2 FQNEAQ, per germline (reference sequence). The CDR3 consists of 11 residues. The V and J ends lost 3 bases and 7 bases respectively, with 5 bases between them. The CDR3 spells CASSFDNTQYF. The DNA for the CDR3 is TGTGCCAGCAGCTTCGACAATACGCAGTATTTT.

The chain couples TRBV19 to TRBJ1-5; no definite D call. Trimming took 5 bases from V and 3 from J, leaving 8 bases between them. CDR3 length: 13 residues. The germline V gene encodes CDR1 LNHDA and CDR2 SQIVND (reference sequence). CDR3 coding DNA: TGTGCCAGTAGTTGGGCAGCCAATCAGCCCCAGCATTTT. This sequence encodes CASSWAANQPQHF. Full variable domain (missing parts from reference TRBV19 and TRBJ1-5): DGGITQSPKYLFRKEGQNVTLSCEQNLNHDAMYWYRQDPGQGLRLIYYSQIVNDFQKGDIAEGYSVSREKKESFPLTVTSAQKNPTAFYLCASSWAANQPQHFGDGTRLSIL.

The chain joins TRBV6-6 to TRBJ1-5, with D maybe TRBD1 (6 bases). Deletions cut 8 bases from V and 0 bases from J, with 11 bases between. The germline gives CDR1 MNHNY, CDR2 SVGAGI (reference sequence). The CDR3 is 14 residues long. The CDR3 bases are TGTGCCAGCGCGGACAGCGATAGCAATCAGCCCCAGCATTTT. It codes for CASADSDSNQPQHF.

V is TRBV9 and J is TRBJ2-1; the match to TRBD2 covers 8 bases. Trimming took 5 bases from V and 2 from J; bases not matched to a gene: 9. The CDR3 sequence is 16 residues long. Germline CDR1 is SGDLS and CDR2 is YYNGEE. CDR3 protein: CASSEVAGGPYNEQFF. The CDR3 DNA sequence: TGTGCCAGCAGTGAGGTGGCGGGGGGACCCTACAATGAGCAGTTCTTC.

The V and J genes are TRBV24-1 and TRBJ1-2; no definite D call. This CDR3 has 11 residues. V lost 5 bases and J 6 bases, leaving 6 bases between the germline ends. Per germline, CDR1 KGHDR and CDR2 SFDVKD. The CDR3 is CATSGGNGYTF. The CDR3 DNA follows: TGTGCCACCAGTGGAGGGAATGGCTACACCTTC.

The chain links TRBV6-2 or TRBV6-3 to TRBJ2-1, with a possible D match to TRBD2 (7 bases). The CDR3 is 17 residues long. The V end lost 7 bases, the J end lost 3 bases, and 22 bases lay between the germline ends. The V gene's germline CDR1 is MNHEY and CDR2 SVGEGT. In DNA, the CDR3 is TGTGCCAGCACCCCGAGGTTCGGGCGGGGGCGCTACAATGAGCAGTTCTTC. Its translation: CASTPRFGRGRYNEQFF.

The chain combines TRBV9 with TRBJ1-4, with 9 bases aligning to TRBD1. J gave up 7 bases and V 0 bases, and 4 bases lay outside the gene matches. Germline CDR1 and CDR2: SGDLS and YYNGEE. The CDR3 loop spans 15 amino acids. CDR3 loop: CASSVGTGEGEKLFF. The CDR3 nucleotides read TGTGCCAGCAGCGTAGGGACAGGGGAAGGTGAAAAACTGTTTTTT. Full variable domain (missing parts from reference TRBV9 and TRBJ1-4): DSGVTQTPKHLITATGQRVTLRCSPRSGDLSVYWYQQSLDQGLQFLIQYYNGEERAKGNILERFSAQQFPDLHSELNLSSLELGDSALYFCASSVGTGEGEKLFFGSGTQLSVL.

The chain carries TRBV7-2 and TRBJ1-5, with a tentative D call TRBD1 (5 bases). Trimming cost V 5 bases and J 2 bases, with 7 bases left between them. CDR1 SGHTA and CDR2 FQGNSA come from the germline V gene. CDR3 length equals 13 residues. CDR3 region: CASSQQGNQPQHF. The CDR3 DNA reads as TGTGCCAGCAGCCAACAGGGCAATCAGCCCCAGCATTTT.

This rearrangement joins TRBV27 to TRBJ2-5; TRBD1 matches at 7 bases. Trimming took 6 bases from V and 4 from J; bases not matched to a gene: 11. CDR1 and CDR2 (germline): MNHEY, SMNVEV (reference sequence). The CDR3 runs to 15 residues. The CDR3: CASSLGTGVRETQYF. The CDR3 DNA is TGTGCCAGCAGCCTGGGAACAGGGGTGCGAGAGACCCAGTACTTC.

The gene calls are TRBV3-1 (or the pseudogene TRBV3-2) and TRBJ1-2; TRBD1 matches at 10 bases. V was pared by 4 bases and J by 7 bases, with 9 bases of the junction left unmatched. The CDR3 covers 15 residues. Germline V gene lookup returns CDR1 LGHDT and CDR2 YNNKEL (reference sequence). The CDR3 coding sequence is TGTGCCAGCAGCCTACACTTGGGACAGGGGTTTGGCTACACCTTC. Residues: CASSLHLGQGFGYTF.

The chain recombines TRBV15 with TRBJ2-1, with D perhaps matching TRBD2 (5 bases). Trimming removed 0 bases from V and 5 bases from J, with 14 bases in between. This CDR3 is built from 16 residues. The germline gives CDR1 LNHNV, CDR2 YYDKDF (reference sequence). CDR3 protein: CATSREATGSHNEQFF. The CDR3 DNA reads TGTGCCACCAGCAGAGAAGCTACGGGGAGCCACAATGAGCAGTTCTTC.

The chain links TRBV6-4 to TRBJ1-1; D unclear. With 5 bases removed from V and 3 bases from J, the gap between germline ends came to 10 bases. The length of the CDR3 is 13 residues. Germline V gene sequence: CDR1 MRHNA, CDR2 SNTAGT. In DNA, the CDR3 is TGTGCCAGCAGTCTCGAGATTTACACTGAAGCTTTCTTT. Encoded protein: CASSLEIYTEAFF.